The 27 T cell receptor beta chains given below trace back to one sample, sequenced in a study of cytomegalovirus exposure and HLA in healthy donors. Method: immunoSEQ multiplex PCR; TCRdb's copy keeps in-frame clones and lacks some. The sample gives hundreds of thousands of clones, 80% to 85% of which show up once; over 13% is in the top ten. Sequencing was performed on PBMCs. These receptors all come from a woman under 40 in good health and CMV-seropositive.

The chain uses TRBV6-1 and TRBJ2-7, with unresolved D. Germline assignment: CDR1 MNHNS and CDR2 SASEGT. The V gene lost 2 bases and the J gene lost 0 bases, with 11 bases spanning the gap. This CDR3 spans 15 amino acids. In nucleotides, the CDR3 is TGTGCCAGCAGTGAATCGGGCCGACGCTCCTACGAGCAGTACTTC. It encodes CASSESGRRSYEQYF.

The genes are TRBV7-2 and TRBJ2-7, with D perhaps being TRBD1 or TRBD2 (7 bases each). With 6 bases removed from V and 0 bases from J, the gap between germline ends came to 21 bases. Looked up from germline, CDR1 is SGHTA and CDR2 is FQGNSA. The CDR3 loop spans 17 amino acids. CDR3 sequence: CASRYRGGLADSYEQYF. CDR3 in DNA: TGTGCCAGCAGATACAGGGGTGGTCTAGCGGACTCCTACGAGCAGTACTTC.

The V call is TRBV18, the J call TRBJ2-2; 7 bases align to TRBD1. V shed 2 bases, J shed 2 bases, and the junction held 5 bases outside the gene matches. This CDR3 region has 16 residues. Germline V lookup: CDR1 KGHSH, CDR2 LQKENI. This CDR3 reads CASSPARQGNTGELFF. The CDR3 DNA reads as TGTGCCAGCTCACCAGCGAGACAGGGAAACACCGGGGAGCTGTTTTTT.

The V and J genes are TRBV2 and TRBJ2-1; TRBD2 matches at 11 bases. V gave up 6 bases and J gave up 8 bases; unmatched junction bases: 9. Germline CDR1 SNHLY, CDR2 FYNNEI. This CDR3 spans 15 amino acids. CDR3 in amino acids: CASRTSGSSWHEQFF. As DNA, the CDR3 is TGTGCCAGCAGAACTAGCGGGAGCTCATGGCATGAGCAGTTCTTC.

The chain recombines TRBV6-1 with TRBJ2-7, with TRBD1 identical over 12 bases. The CDR3 runs 17 residues. Trimming cost V 4 bases and J 5 bases; bases outside gene matches: 12. Germline CDR1 is MNHNS and CDR2 is SASEGT. CDR3 residues: CASSAPGGGQGADEQYF. In DNA form, the CDR3 reads TGTGCCAGCAGTGCGCCCGGGGGGGGACAGGGGGCAGACGAGCAGTACTTC.

The gene calls are TRBV25-1 and TRBJ1-4; D not certain. This CDR3 has 13 amino acids. The ends were cut back, 6 bases at V and 3 bases at J, with 8 bases in the middle. Germline lookup yields CDR1 MGHDK and CDR2 SYGVNS. CDR3 protein: CASRTYSNEKLFF. The DNA for the CDR3 is TGTGCCAGCAGGACGTATTCTAATGAAAAACTGTTTTTT.

This clone showed up just once. The V call is TRBV7-2, the J call TRBJ1-1; D is uncertain. The V gene's germline CDR1 is SGHTA and CDR2 FQGNSA. The ends were cut back, 5 bases at V and 1 base at J, with 5 bases in the middle. The CDR3 sequence is 12 residues long. This chain's CDR3 is CASSNGNTEAFF. CDR3 bases: TGTGCCAGCAGCAATGGGAACACTGAAGCTTTCTTT.

This clone was picked up one time. The chain's CDR3 is CASSIDRANGYTF. The CDR3 DNA reads TGTGCCAGTAGTATAGATCGCGCAAATGGCTACACCTTC. This chain uses TRBV19 with TRBJ1-2, with D unclear. The V gene's germline CDR1 is LNHDA and CDR2 SQIVND (reference sequence). The CDR3 runs 13 residues. Trimming removed 0 bases from V and 6 bases from J, with 8 bases in between.

The genes are TRBV29-1 and TRBJ2-2; 8 bases are shared with TRBD1. Trimming took 6 bases from V and 6 from J; bases not matched to a gene: 9. Per the germline V gene, CDR1 is SQVTM and CDR2 is ANQGSEA. The CDR3 has 14 residues. The CDR3 nucleotides are TGCAGCGTCCGTCGACAGGGGATGGCCGGGGAGCTGTTTTTT. Translating it yields CSVRRQGMAGELFF.

This chain links TRBV5-1 with TRBJ1-2; the D is unclear. Trimming removed 4 bases at V and 0 bases at J, with 16 bases between. CDR1 is SGHRS, CDR2 YFSETQ, per germline. The CDR3 is made up of 16 amino acids. CDR3 amino acids: CASSPERIPANYGYTF. The CDR3 DNA reads TGCGCCAGCAGCCCGGAAAGAATACCGGCTAACTATGGCTACACCTTC.

As concerns this clone: The same CDR3 is also encoded by other DNA sequences in this sample. This rearrangement joins TRBV5-1 to TRBJ2-6; D perhaps matches TRBD2 (5 bases). The V gene's germline CDR1 is SGHRS and CDR2 YFSETQ. Trimming took off 1 base at V and 2 bases at J, with 7 bases between the two ends. The CDR3 length is 15 residues. The CDR3 DNA reads as TGCGCCAGCAGCTTGAGCGGCACTGGGGCCAACGTCCTGACTTTC. Translation: CASSLSGTGANVLTF.

The rearrangement uses TRBV10-1 and TRBJ1-5; a weak D match, TRBD1 (6 bases). V gave up 9 bases and J gave up 0 bases, with 12 bases separating them. The CDR3 length is 14 residues. Germline V gene data show CDR1 as WNHNN and CDR2 as SYGVQD (reference sequence). The CDR3 nucleotides are TGCGCCAGAGGTTTGGGGGCTAGCAATCAGCCCCAGCATTTT. Protein product: CARGLGASNQPQHF.

V usage is TRBV7-9 and J usage is TRBJ1-1, with D tentatively TRBD1 (6 bases). This CDR3 has 14 amino acids. Trimming left V 6 bases short and J 7 bases short, with 18 bases between. The germline gives CDR1 SEHNR, CDR2 FQNEAQ (reference sequence). CDR3 DNA sequence: TGTGCCAGCAGGCCCCCTCCCGCGGACAGTGAAGCTTTCTTT. Translated, it gives CASRPPPADSEAFF.

The V call is TRBV10-3, the J call TRBJ2-3; D unclear. The CDR3 has 18 amino acids. Trimming removed 0 bases at V and 9 bases at J, with 25 bases between. Germline values: CDR1 ENHRY, CDR2 SYGVKD. The CDR3 here is CAISESNLGSQEHETQYF. The CDR3 nucleotides are TGTGCCATCAGTGAGTCGAATCTAGGGTCCCAGGAACATGAAACGCAGTATTTT.

This chain joins TRBV27 and TRBJ2-1; no clear D. The CDR3 runs 13 residues. Germline CDR1 MNHEY, CDR2 SMNVEV (reference sequence). Trimming removed 3 bases at V and 2 bases at J, with 5 bases between. The CDR3 here is CASSFPPYNEQFF. CDR3 DNA sequence: TGTGCCAGCAGTTTCCCCCCCTACAATGAGCAGTTCTTC.

V and J are TRBV5-6 and TRBJ1-2; no clear D. The V and J ends lost 1 base and 7 bases respectively, with 11 bases between them. The CDR3 has 13 residues. CDR1 is SGHDT and CDR2 is YYEEEE in the germline V gene. Written as DNA, the CDR3 is TGTGCCAGCAGCTTGAAACCCACGGGTGGCTACACCTTC. Residues: CASSLKPTGGYTF.

J is TRBJ1-2 and V is TRBV9; unclear D gene. The CDR3 contains 11 residues. With 4 bases removed from V and 5 bases from J, the gap between germline ends came to 6 bases. Germline loops: CDR1 SGDLS, CDR2 YYNGEE. CDR3 nucleotide sequence: TGTGCCAGCAGCTCCGAGTATGGCTACACCTTC. Its translation is CASSSEYGYTF.

The V gene is TRBV2, the J gene TRBJ2-2, with 10 bases identical to TRBD2. This CDR3 is built from 15 residues. J was trimmed by 4 bases and V by 3 bases; bases with no gene match: 2. Germline CDR1 SNHLY, CDR2 FYNNEI. CDR3 nucleotides: TGTGCCAGCAGTGATTTAGCGGGAGGCACCGGGGAGCTGTTTTTT. It encodes CASSDLAGGTGELFF.

V usage is TRBV27 and J usage is TRBJ2-7; 7 bases are shared with TRBD2. Unmatched junction bases numbered 9, after V lost 4 bases and J lost 6 bases. Germline V gene sequence: CDR1 MNHEY, CDR2 SMNVEV (reference sequence). This CDR3 contains 14 residues. The CDR3 reads CASSSRSERGEQYF. Here the CDR3 DNA reads TGTGCCAGCAGTTCTCGCTCGGAGCGGGGCGAGCAGTACTTC.

This chain connects TRBV9 to TRBJ2-7; D gene uncertain. This CDR3 contains 14 residues. Germline loops: CDR1 SGDLS, CDR2 YYNGEE. Deletions cut 0 bases from V and 0 bases from J, with 7 bases between. The CDR3 coding sequence is TGTGCCAGCAGCGTAGGTGAGAGCTCCTACGAGCAGTACTTC. It yields the protein CASSVGESSYEQYF.

The V gene is TRBV6-5, the J gene TRBJ2-7; TRBD1 agrees at 7 bases. Germline CDR1 and CDR2: MNHEY and SVGAGI. Trimming removed 6 bases from V and 2 bases from J; junction bases left unmatched: 10. The length of the CDR3 is 15 residues. CDR3 amino acids: CASSSDRDRTYEQYF. For the CDR3, the DNA is TGTGCCAGCAGCTCGGACCGGGACAGAACCTACGAGCAGTACTTC.

The chain couples TRBV5-6 to TRBJ1-4; 11 bases match TRBD1. CDR1 and CDR2 (germline): SGHDT, YYEEEE. The J segment lost 7 bases and the V segment lost 2 bases, leaving 7 bases of the junction unmatched. The CDR3 covers 16 residues. This chain's CDR3 is CASSLTGQGASEKLFF. Written as DNA, the CDR3 is TGTGCCAGCAGCTTAACAGGACAGGGGGCAAGTGAAAAACTGTTTTTT.

This chain joins TRBV30 and TRBJ2-7; D perhaps matches TRBD1 (5 bases). The CDR3 contains 15 residues. CDR1 GTSNPN and CDR2 SVGIG come from the germline V gene (reference sequence). Trimming left V 2 bases short and J 2 bases short, with 16 bases between. The CDR3 region has the DNA TGTGCCTGGAGTCGGTGGGGCGGAACAACCTACGAGCAGTACTTC. As protein: CAWSRWGGTTYEQYF.

V and J are TRBV15 and TRBJ2-5; no firm D call. Germline CDR1 is LNHNV and CDR2 is YYDKDF (reference sequence). Trimming pared 3 bases from V and 3 bases from J, leaving 8 bases between. The CDR3 totals 13 residues. The CDR3 coding sequence is TGTGCCACCAGCAGGATAACCAAAGAGACCCAGTACTTC. It yields the protein CATSRITKETQYF.

This chain uses TRBV5-4 with TRBJ2-7, with D possibly matching TRBD2 (5 bases). V gave up 4 bases and J gave up 4 bases, with 18 bases separating them. Germline loops: CDR1 SGHNT, CDR2 YYREEE (reference sequence). CDR3 length: 15 residues. The CDR3 bases are TGTGCCAGCAGCCCAGGACTTGGGTCCCAATACGAGCAGTACTTC. Protein: CASSPGLGSQYEQYF.

The rearrangement uses TRBV27 and TRBJ2-7; TRBD1 matches 10 bases. After removal of 4 bases from V and 5 bases from J, the junction contained 8 bases not matched to a gene. The CDR3 consists of 15 residues. Germline values: CDR1 MNHEY, CDR2 SMNVEV (reference sequence). As DNA, the CDR3 is TGTGCCAGCAGTTCGCCGACCGGGACAGGGGACGAGCAGTACTTC. Protein product: CASSSPTGTGDEQYF.

This clone was found once. The rearrangement uses TRBV27 and TRBJ2-7, with D unresolved. Trimming left V 3 bases short and J 7 bases short, with 22 bases between. Germline CDR1 reads MNHEY; CDR2 reads SMNVEV (reference sequence). The CDR3 runs 16 residues. CDR3 coding DNA: TGTGCCAGCAGTTTTCGACCCCGGGCCTCCCTGGGTGAGCAGTACTTC. Translated: CASSFRPRASLGEQYF.